Each of the 25 T cell receptor beta chains below was sequenced from the same sample in a study of response to subunit inactivated influenza vaccine. TCRdb re-analysed the RT-PCR reads in MiXCR, keeping a single row per CDR3 protein. The sample consists of about 650,000 distinct CDR3 sequences, less than 20% of them appearing once. Sequences were derived from PBMCs from blood, sampled roughly 13 days after vaccination. The receptors were sampled from a man aged 45-65 years who received an inactivated influenza vaccine.

The chain links TRBV6-2 or TRBV6-3 to TRBJ2-7, with 10 bases that match TRBD1. The CDR3 is made up of 14 amino acids. The germline gives CDR1 MNHEY, CDR2 SVGEGT. Germline trimming cut 6 bases from V and 6 bases from J; bases unmatched to any gene: 8. CDR3 loop: CASSPTRDRGEQYF. DNA of the CDR3: TGTGCCAGCAGCCCAACCAGGGACAGGGGCGAGCAGTACTTC.

The J gene is TRBJ1-1, the V gene TRBV5-8; TRBD1 matches 8 bases. V trimming: 3 bases; J trimming: 4 bases; junction bases outside the gene matches: 5. The CDR3 consists of 14 residues. The V gene's germline CDR1 is SGHTS and CDR2 YDEGEE. The CDR3 loop reads CASSWITGGTEAFF. The CDR3 DNA reads TGTGCCAGCAGCTGGATAACAGGGGGCACTGAAGCTTTCTTT.

Many counts were recorded for this clonotype. This chain uses TRBV20-1 with TRBJ2-1; TRBD2 agrees at 7 bases. Germline values: CDR1 DFQATT, CDR2 SNEGSKA (reference sequence). The CDR3 extends over 14 amino acids. Unmatched junction bases numbered 11, after V lost 3 bases and J lost 9 bases. The CDR3: CSASFRGSLLEQFF. CDR3 bases: TGCAGTGCTAGTTTCCGCGGGAGTCTCCTTGAGCAGTTCTTC.

This clonotype occurred a few times. The V call is TRBV27, the J call TRBJ1-4; D is unresolved. CDR1 MNHEY and CDR2 SMNVEV come from the germline V gene (reference sequence). Trimming took off 6 bases at V and 8 bases at J, with 10 bases between the two ends. The CDR3 is 12 residues long. This chain's CDR3 is CASSLIGEKLFF. The CDR3 bases are TGTGCCAGCAGCCTTATCGGGGAAAAACTGTTTTTT.

This clonotype has at least ten counts. In DNA, the CDR3 is TGCGCCAGCAGCCCCACGGTGGATCTATACAATGAGCAGTTCTTC. It translates to CASSPTVDLYNEQFF. The gene calls are TRBV4-1 and TRBJ2-1; D is uncertain. The V end lost 4 bases, the J end lost 4 bases, and 14 bases lay between the germline ends. The CDR3 spans 15 residues. The germline gives CDR1 MGHRA, CDR2 YSYEKL.

This clonotype was detected a few times. The CDR3 reads CASSTPTPPETQYF. CDR3 bases: TGCGCCAGCAGCACCCCGACTCCCCCGGAGACCCAGTACTTC. This rearrangement joins TRBV5-1 to TRBJ2-5; D unclear. The germline V gene encodes CDR1 SGHRS and CDR2 YFSETQ. The CDR3 contains 14 residues. The ends were cut back, 4 bases at V and 5 bases at J, with 15 bases in the middle.

This rearrangement joins TRBV7-6 to TRBJ2-6; 9 nucleotides agree with TRBD2. Losses at the gene ends were 5 bases for V and 4 bases for J; bases not matched to a gene: 9. This CDR3 region has 17 residues. Germline V lookup: CDR1 SGHVS, CDR2 FNYEAQ. The CDR3 loop reads CASSTPRGGRGANVLTF. The DNA for the CDR3 is TGTGCCAGCAGCACCCCGCGGGGGGGCAGAGGGGCCAACGTCCTGACTTTC.

The chain uses TRBV20-1 and TRBJ2-1; 14 bases line up with TRBD2. After removal of 2 bases from V and 2 bases from J, the junction contained 8 bases not matched to a gene. Germline-derived CDR1 and CDR2 are DFQATT and SNEGSKA (reference sequence). The CDR3 runs to 18 residues. The DNA of the CDR3 is TGCAGTGCTAGACCAACGACTAGCGGGAGGGCGGCCTACAATGAGCAGTTCTTC. Amino acid sequence: CSARPTTSGRAAYNEQFF.

CDR3 DNA: TGTGCCAGCAGCTGGACGGACACAACAGATACGCAGTATTTT. Translation: CASSWTDTTDTQYF. This rearrangement joins TRBV11-2 to TRBJ2-3; the D gene is possibly TRBD1 (5 bases). Germline V lookup: CDR1 SGHAT, CDR2 FQNNGV. CDR3 length: 14 amino acids. Trimming removed 4 bases at V and 3 bases at J, with 11 bases between.

The chain joins TRBV14 to TRBJ2-5; D is unresolved. Germline V gene lookup returns CDR1 SGHDN and CDR2 FVKESK. The V end was cut by 2 bases, the J end by 5 bases, with 6 bases between. This CDR3 spans 12 amino acids. The CDR3 protein is CASSQNTETQYF. The CDR3 bases are TGTGCCAGCAGCCAAAACACGGAGACCCAGTACTTC.

This clonotype was detected a few times. V and J are TRBV27 and TRBJ2-7; 11 bases are a match to TRBD2. Germline loops: CDR1 MNHEY, CDR2 SMNVEV (reference sequence). V lost 7 bases and J lost 3; bases outside the gene matches: 8. The CDR3 runs 15 residues. CDR3 sequence (DNA): TGTGCCAGCACCCCACTAGCGGGGGAGCTCTACGAGCAGTACTTC. It translates to CASTPLAGELYEQYF.

This clonotype showed up many times. CDR3 in DNA: TGTGCCAGCAGTACGACTAGGGAGACCCAGTACTTC. The encoded protein is CASSTTRETQYF. The J gene is TRBJ2-5, the V gene TRBV6-5, with a possible D match to TRBD2 (6 bases). Germline V CDR1 and CDR2: MNHEY, SVGAGI. Between the trimmed V and J ends, which lost 5 bases and 5 bases, there was a span of 9 bases. The CDR3 is 12 amino acids.

This clonotype has only a few counts. The chain joins TRBV11-1 to TRBJ2-3; D gene ambiguous. Trimming pared 3 bases from V and 0 bases from J, leaving 10 bases between. CDR3 length equals 15 residues. Per germline, CDR1 SGHAT and CDR2 FQDESV (reference sequence). CDR3 in DNA: TGTGCCAGCAGCTTGAGATACCCTAGCACAGATACGCAGTATTTT. Translating it yields CASSLRYPSTDTQYF.

A few counts support this clonotype. CDR3 protein: CASSLRSGTVSYEQYF. In DNA, the CDR3 is TGTGCCAGCAGCCTCAGGTCGGGGACAGTCTCCTACGAGCAGTACTTC. This chain uses TRBV11-1 with TRBJ2-7; 7 nucleotides match TRBD1. The CDR3 has 16 residues. V was pared by 5 bases and J by 0 bases, with 10 bases of the junction left unmatched. Per germline, CDR1 SGHAT and CDR2 FQDESV (reference sequence).

This clonotype was detected a few times. Germline and junction disagree at one end, which may indicate a read error. V gene TRBV20-1 combines with J gene TRBJ2-7; weak D call: TRBD2 (5 bases). Germline V gene sequence: CDR1 DFQATT, CDR2 SNEGSKA (reference sequence). The CDR3 totals 10 residues. Here the CDR3 reads CSAIASPILF. The CDR3, as DNA: TGCAGTGCTATAGCGTCTCCAATACTCTTC.

This clonotype occurred a few times. The chain joins TRBV9 to TRBJ2-3; 11 nucleotides line up with TRBD2. From germline, CDR1 is SGDLS and CDR2 YYNGEE. V lost 0 bases and J lost 6; bases outside the gene matches: 3. This CDR3 has 15 amino acids. The CDR3: CASSVVAGGMDTQYF. DNA of the CDR3: TGTGCCAGCAGCGTAGTAGCGGGGGGGATGGATACGCAGTATTTT.

The chain uses TRBV3-1 and TRBJ2-3; possible D gene TRBD1, 5 bases. CDR3 length: 15 amino acids. Germline V gives CDR1 LGHDT, CDR2 YNNKEL (reference sequence). The V end lost 1 base, the J end lost 4 bases, and 12 bases lay between the germline ends. CDR3 coding DNA: TGTGCCAGCAGCCAAGGCGGCCAGGGTCCAGATACGCAGTATTTT. Translation gives CASSQGGQGPDTQYF.

Only a few counts were recorded for this clonotype. The chain is built from TRBV20-1 and TRBJ2-7, with 8 positions matching TRBD2. CDR3 length: 15 amino acids. V shed 0 bases, J shed 3 bases, and the junction held 7 bases outside the gene matches. The germline V gene has CDR1 DFQATT and CDR2 SNEGSKA (reference sequence). CDR3 sequence reads: CSARDLDSGVYEQYF. The DNA of the CDR3 is TGCAGTGCTAGAGATCTGGATAGCGGGGTCTACGAGCAGTACTTC.

The chain uses TRBV24-1 and TRBJ1-2; D might be TRBD1 (5 bases). Per the germline V gene, CDR1 is KGHDR and CDR2 is SFDVKD. Deletions cut 6 bases from V and 0 bases from J, with 7 bases between. The CDR3 length is 13 residues. CDR3 protein: CATSHRTNYGYTF. The CDR3 nucleotides are TGTGCCACCAGTCACAGGACTAACTATGGCTACACCTTC.

This clonotype appeared a few times. This sequence joins TRBV5-1 and TRBJ1-6; 7 nucleotides match TRBD1. Looked up from germline, CDR1 is SGHRS and CDR2 is YFSETQ. CDR3 length: 14 amino acids. The J segment lost 5 bases and the V segment lost 4 bases, leaving 3 bases of the junction unmatched. The CDR3 DNA reads as TGCGCCAGCAGCCGGACAGGTGATAATTCACCCCTCCACTTT. As protein: CASSRTGDNSPLHF. The variable domain in full, with the rest retrieved from reference TRBV5-1 and TRBJ1-6, is KAGVTQTPRYLIKTRGQQVTLSCSPISGHRSVSWYQQTPGQGLQFLFEYFSETQRNKGNFPGRFSGRQFSNSRSEMNVSTLELGDSALYLCASSRTGDNSPLHFGNGTRLTVT.

This clonotype was observed at least ten times. The chain recombines TRBV12-3 or TRBV12-4 with TRBJ2-1; the match to TRBD2 covers 7 bases. Trimming cost V 1 base and J 0 bases; bases outside gene matches: 6. CDR3 length: 17 residues. The CDR3 DNA is TGTGCCAGCAGTTTAGGAGTTTCGGGGGGCTCCTACAATGAGCAGTTCTTC. Translating it yields CASSLGVSGGSYNEQFF.

The rearrangement links TRBV3-1 to TRBJ2-7, with D possibly being TRBD2 (6 bases). CDR3 length: 15 residues. The germline V gene encodes CDR1 LGHDT and CDR2 YNNKEL (reference sequence). V was shortened by 0 bases and J by 0 bases, with 9 bases between the two germline ends. As DNA, the CDR3 is TGTGCCAGCAGCCAAGATGCGGGGCCCTCCTACGAGCAGTACTTC. Translated, it gives CASSQDAGPSYEQYF.

This clonotype turned up a few times. The chain recombines TRBV12-3 or TRBV12-4 with TRBJ1-5; 9 bases fit TRBD1. V gave up 5 bases and J gave up 0 bases; unmatched junction bases: 2. This CDR3 spans 15 amino acids. CDR3 coding DNA: TGTGCCAGCAGTATGACAGGGGGTAGCAATCAGCCCCAGCATTTT. Translation: CASSMTGGSNQPQHF.

This clonotype turned up a few times. Here the CDR3 DNA reads TGTGCCATCCAGGGAGGACTAGCGGGAGTGGACGAGCAGTACTTC. Residues: CAIQGGLAGVDEQYF. The chain is built from TRBV10-3 and TRBJ2-7; 13 nucleotides line up with TRBD2. V dropped 8 bases and J dropped 5; count of bases not matched to a gene: 9. CDR1 ENHRY and CDR2 SYGVKD come from the germline V gene. The CDR3 covers 15 residues.

The chain combines TRBV4-3 with TRBJ2-7; 7 bases are shared with TRBD1. Germline V gene data show CDR1 as LGHNA and CDR2 as YSLEER. The length of the CDR3 is 15 residues. V trimming: 0 bases; J trimming: 3 bases; junction bases outside the gene matches: 5. CDR3 amino acids: CASSQDGTVGYEQYF. In DNA form, the CDR3 reads TGCGCCAGCAGCCAAGACGGGACAGTGGGCTACGAGCAGTACTTC.